The 25 T cell receptor beta chains reported below all come from one sample, sequenced in a study of metastatic and nonmetastatic thyroid tumors. None of the patients had undergone any treatment ahead of thyroid surgery. TCRdb reprocessed the PCR reads using MiXCR. Of about 22,000 clones detected, 35% to 45% appear once; the ten largest clones hold 22%. Sequencing input: blood. These receptors were obtained from a male donor with papillary thyroid cancer or a benign thyroid nodule (not recorded which). Some clones in this sample may be carry-over from other donors' samples.

In this sample, this clone turned up many times. The chain has TRBV4-1 and TRBJ2-6, with D uncertain. Trimming left V 0 bases short and J 0 bases short, with 3 bases between. Per the germline V gene, CDR1 is MGHRA and CDR2 is YSYEKL. The CDR3 is made up of 15 amino acids. In DNA, the CDR3 is TGCGCCAGCAGCCAAGATCCCTCTGGGGCCAACGTCCTGACTTTC. It translates to CASSQDPSGANVLTF.

The chain combines TRBV5-6 with TRBJ1-6, with 8 bases identical to TRBD1. Germline CDR1 is SGHDT and CDR2 is YYEEEE. The V segment lost 2 bases and the J segment 7 bases; nucleotides outside the gene matches: 5. The length of the CDR3 is 15 residues. As DNA, the CDR3 is TGTGCCAGCAGCTTTGGACAGGGTTGGAATTCACCCCTCCACTTT. Translating it yields CASSFGQGWNSPLHF. Full variable domain (remainder filled in from reference TRBV5-6 and TRBJ1-6): DAGVTQSPTHLIKTRGQQVTLRCSPKSGHDTVSWYQQALGQGPQFIFQYYEEEERQRGNFPDRFSGHQFPNYSSELNVNALLLGDSALYLCASSFGQGWNSPLHFGNGTRLTVT.

This clone is judged medium-sized. The V call is TRBV5-1, the J call TRBJ2-2; D unresolved. The V gene lost 2 bases and the J gene lost 1 base, with 9 bases spanning the gap. Germline-derived CDR1 and CDR2 are SGHRS and YFSETQ. This CDR3 comprises 15 residues. CDR3 protein: CASSFLRENTGELFF. CDR3 DNA sequence: TGCGCCAGCAGCTTTCTCCGCGAGAACACCGGGGAGCTGTTTTTT.

This clone showed up just a few times. The rearrangement joins TRBV27 to TRBJ2-7; tentative D call: TRBD2 (5 bases). This CDR3 has 14 amino acids. V was shortened by 4 bases and J by 0 bases, with 10 bases between the two germline ends. Germline CDR1 is MNHEY and CDR2 is SMNVEV (reference sequence). DNA of the CDR3: TGTGCCAGCAGTTCAAGGACTTCCTCCTACGAGCAGTACTTC. This sequence encodes CASSSRTSSYEQYF.

This clone was observed at least ten times. Since a much larger clone is just one base distant, this may be a read error. This chain joins TRBV27 and TRBJ2-7; maybe TRBD2 (6 bases). There are 15 residues in the CDR3. Trimming stripped 2 bases from V and 3 bases from J, with 14 bases between. Germline CDR1 reads MNHEY; CDR2 reads SMNVEV (reference sequence). This CDR3 is CASSLGLASFYEQYF. The CDR3 region has the DNA TGTGCCAGCAGTTTAGGGCTAGCGAGTTTCTACGAGCAGTACTTC.

The table lists this clone with many counts. The V and J genes are TRBV3-1 and TRBJ1-4, with D hard to call. Germline V CDR1 and CDR2: LGHDT, YNNKEL (reference sequence). The CDR3 is 15 residues long. The ends were cut back, 1 base at V and 8 bases at J, with 14 bases in the middle. CDR3 DNA sequence: TGTGCCAGCAGCCAAGCGTCTGGTCTCGGCGAAAAACTGTTTTTT. Amino acids: CASSQASGLGEKLFF.

This clone was observed at least ten times. The chain joins TRBV6-2 or TRBV6-3 to TRBJ2-1; TRBD1 might be the D (5 bases). The germline gives CDR1 MNHEY, CDR2 SVGEGT. CDR3 size: 15 residues. Trimming stripped 2 bases from V and 0 bases from J, with 8 bases between. As DNA, the CDR3 is TGTGCCAGCAGTTACAGGGGTAGCTCCTACAATGAGCAGTTCTTC. Residues: CASSYRGSSYNEQFF.

The chain combines TRBV7-2 with TRBJ2-7; D possibly corresponds to TRBD1 (5 bases). The V gene's germline CDR1 is SGHTA and CDR2 FQGNSA. The CDR3 covers 15 residues. V was trimmed by 4 bases and J by 2 bases, leaving 15 bases between them. The CDR3 reads CASSSSGARAYEQYF. The CDR3 DNA is TGTGCCAGCAGCTCCTCGGGCGCCAGGGCCTACGAGCAGTACTTC.

The rearrangement joins TRBV20-1 to TRBJ2-7; 8 nucleotides align to TRBD2. This CDR3 has 14 amino acids. V lost 4 bases, J lost 1 base, and 6 bases stayed unmatched. CDR1 DFQATT and CDR2 SNEGSKA come from the germline V gene (reference sequence). The CDR3 here is CSANFSGKSYEQYF. CDR3 DNA: TGCAGTGCTAATTTTAGCGGGAAATCCTACGAGCAGTACTTC.

The chain carries TRBV6-5 and TRBJ1-2; 7 positions agree with TRBD1. Germline V gene data show CDR1 as MNHEY and CDR2 as SVGAGI. This CDR3 has 18 amino acids. V trimming: 4 bases; J trimming: 2 bases; junction bases outside the gene matches: 16. The CDR3 DNA sequence: TGTGCCAGCAGTTCCTCACGGGCTCCGGGACAGAAAAACTATGGCTACACCTTC. Translated: CASSSSRAPGQKNYGYTF.

This chain links TRBV15 with TRBJ2-5; D unresolved. Germline assignment: CDR1 LNHNV and CDR2 YYDKDF (reference sequence). V was trimmed by 1 base and J by 1 base, leaving 4 bases between them. This CDR3 has 13 residues. The DNA of the CDR3 is TGTGCCACCAGCAGAGGCATCCAAGAGACCCAGTACTTC. This encodes CATSRGIQETQYF.

This clone is deemed medium-sized (0.01 to 0.1%). The chain uses TRBV15 and TRBJ1-5; D is undetermined. This CDR3 has 14 amino acids. The ends were cut back, 9 bases at V and 5 bases at J, with 17 bases in the middle. CDR1 is LNHNV and CDR2 is YYDKDF in the germline V gene (reference sequence). CDR3 sequence reads: CATQDGIPHQPQHF. The CDR3 DNA follows: TGTGCCACACAAGACGGGATCCCCCATCAGCCCCAGCATTTT. Filled out from reference TRBV15 and TRBJ1-5, the complete variable domain reads DAMVIQNPRYQVTQFGKPVTLSCSQTLNHNVMYWYQQKSSQAPKLLFHYYDKDFNNEADTPDNFQSRRPNTSFCFLDIRSPGLGDTAMYLCATQDGIPHQPQHFGDGTRLSIL.

The J gene is TRBJ2-2, the V gene TRBV5-1; D tentatively reads TRBD1 or TRBD2 (5 bases each). V lost 4 bases and J 4 bases, leaving 11 bases between the germline ends. The germline V gene encodes CDR1 SGHRS and CDR2 YFSETQ. The CDR3 is 14 amino acids. CDR3 nucleotide sequence: TGCGCCAGCAGCCCGGGACCGAGCACCGGGGAGCTGTTTTTT. This codes for CASSPGPSTGELFF.

By share of the sample, this clone is medium-sized (0.01 to 0.1%). The rearrangement links TRBV6-1 to TRBJ1-1, with unresolved D. From germline, CDR1 is MNHNS and CDR2 SASEGT. V was trimmed by 2 bases and J by 4 bases, leaving 11 bases between them. The CDR3 contains 14 residues. CDR3 nucleotide sequence: TGTGCCAGCAGTGAACGTCCGATTGGCACTGAAGCTTTCTTT. Its translation is CASSERPIGTEAFF.

About this clone: A read error is likely, as this CDR3 ends without the conserved phenylalanine or tryptophan. V usage is TRBV12-3 or TRBV12-4 and J usage is TRBJ2-1; D unclear. The CDR3 is made up of 11 amino acids. V dropped 3 bases and J dropped 5 bases, with 2 bases sitting between them. CDR3 in amino acids: CASSLNNEQFV. The CDR3 nucleotides read TGTGCCAGCAGTTTGAACAATGAGCAGTTCGTC.

Many counts were recorded for this clone. This chain connects TRBV5-1 to TRBJ2-2, with 9 bases that match TRBD2. The V and J ends lost 4 bases and 5 bases, in that order; junction bases with no gene match: 6. The CDR3 is 15 amino acids. Germline lookup yields CDR1 SGHRS and CDR2 YFSETQ. The CDR3 reads CASSGAGGETGELFF. The CDR3 DNA is TGCGCCAGCAGCGGAGCGGGAGGAGAGACCGGGGAGCTGTTTTTT.

This clone has a single count. V is TRBV20-1 and J is TRBJ2-1; 7 bases map to TRBD2. The junction had 3 bases not matched to a gene; V was cut back by 0 bases and J by 4 bases. Germline V gene lookup returns CDR1 DFQATT and CDR2 SNEGSKA (reference sequence). The CDR3 covers 14 residues. The CDR3 reads CSARDGAGYNEQFF. The CDR3, as DNA: TGCAGTGCTAGAGATGGAGCGGGGTACAATGAGCAGTTCTTC.

The genes are TRBV30 and TRBJ1-3; tentatively, D is TRBD1 (6 bases). The CDR3 is made up of 14 amino acids. The germline gives CDR1 GTSNPN, CDR2 SVGIG (reference sequence). The V end lost 5 bases, the J end lost 0 bases, and 11 bases lay between the germline ends. DNA of the CDR3: TGTGCCTGGTCTCAAGGGGGCTCTGGAAACACCATATATTTT. Translating gives CAWSQGGSGNTIYF.

This clone is termed medium-sized. J is TRBJ1-2 and V is TRBV20-1, with D uncertain. The CDR3 consists of 11 residues. CDR1 and CDR2 from the germline V gene are DFQATT and SNEGSKA (reference sequence). V was pared by 2 bases and J by 5 bases, with 6 bases between. Here the CDR3 reads CSARSEYGYTF. Here the CDR3 DNA reads TGCAGTGCTAGATCGGAATATGGCTACACCTTC.

This clone was observed at least ten times. The genes are TRBV25-1 and TRBJ1-2, with D perhaps TRBD1 (6 bases). Germline lookup yields CDR1 MGHDK and CDR2 SYGVNS. Trimming cost V 4 bases and J 3 bases, with 12 bases left between them. This CDR3 has 14 residues. Here the CDR3 DNA reads TGTGCCAGCAGTGCAGCAGGGGCAGACTATGGCTACACCTTC. It codes for CASSAAGADYGYTF.

This clone was observed many times. The V call is TRBV28, the J call TRBJ2-7; possible D gene TRBD1, 6 bases. The V gene's germline CDR1 is MDHEN and CDR2 SYDVKM. Deletions cut 6 bases from V and 7 bases from J, with 13 bases between. This CDR3 is built from 12 residues. Here the CDR3 reads CASSVQGKEQYF. For the CDR3, the DNA is TGTGCCAGCAGCGTACAGGGTAAGGAGCAGTACTTC.

This clone was observed a handful of times. The rearrangement joins TRBV19 to TRBJ1-2, with D unclear. The germline V gene has CDR1 LNHDA and CDR2 SQIVND (reference sequence). V was clipped by 3 bases and J by 0 bases, with 23 bases between them. The CDR3 has 19 amino acids. CDR3 loop: CASSMNRVSTEYPNYGYTF. Written as DNA, the CDR3 is TGTGCCAGTAGTATGAACAGAGTATCCACCGAATACCCTAACTATGGCTACACCTTC.

This clone came up many times. A read error may account for a junction end that differs from germline. The V and J genes are TRBV2 and TRBJ1-5; D is undetermined. Germline V gene data show CDR1 as SNHLY and CDR2 as FYNNEI. CDR3 length: 14 amino acids. This CDR3 is CASSVELRNRPQHF. CDR3 coding DNA: TGTGCCAGCAGTGTAGAATTGAGAAATCGGCCCCAGCATTTT.

This clone was seen at least ten times. This chain links TRBV5-4 with TRBJ2-1, with 11 bases matching TRBD1. Germline CDR1 reads SGHNT; CDR2 reads YYREEE (reference sequence). This CDR3 contains 15 residues. Trimming at V came to 4 bases and at J to 7 bases, leaving 7 bases not matched to a gene. The CDR3 here is CASSKGQGVRNEQFF. The CDR3 DNA follows: TGTGCCAGCAGCAAGGGACAGGGGGTTAGGAATGAGCAGTTCTTC.

This clone was observed a few times. The chain uses TRBV30 and TRBJ1-5; unclear D gene. The CDR3 is made up of 11 amino acids. CDR1 GTSNPN and CDR2 SVGIG come from the germline V gene (reference sequence). With 2 bases removed from V and 11 bases from J, the gap between germline ends came to 10 bases. The CDR3: CAWSRGGTQHF. In nucleotides, the CDR3 is TGTGCCTGGAGTCGTGGTGGGACCCAGCATTTT.